These T cell receptor beta chains were read from a single sample in a study of T cell responses to AZD1222 COVID-19 vaccine. Using immunoSEQ multiplex PCR, the repertoire was profiled, and TCRdb retains in-frame clones only, with some absent. This repertoire shows some 130,000 clones, just over 90% found once; its top ten account for about 9.1%. Specimen: peripheral blood, collected on day 0 of AZD1222 vaccination. The receptors originated from an adult in good health. CDR3s include the opening cysteine and the closing phenylalanine or tryptophan. The D gene is left open where the match is weak. The size entry is marked missing in some rows and otherwise reads once, few, many or a size class.

D gene	V gene	CDR3 length	clone size	J gene	CDR3 DNA	CDR3 protein
-	TRBV4-3	13	-	TRBJ1-3	TGCGCCAGCACCTCAGTATGGGGGAACACCATATATTTT	CASTSVWGNTIYF
-	TRBV18	13	-	TRBJ1-2	TGTGCCAGCTCCCCTTTAGGGCAGACACGCTACACCTTC	CASSPLGQTRYTF
TRBD1	TRBV28	15	once	TRBJ2-7	TGTGCCAGCAGAGCCCGGACAGGGGCCTCCTACGAGCAGTACTTC	CASRARTGASYEQYF
-	TRBV7-2	12	-	TRBJ2-5	TGTGCCAGCAGCTTAATGGTGGAGACCCAGTACTTC	CASSLMVETQYF
TRBD1	TRBV5-1	14	-	TRBJ2-1	TGCGCCAGCAGCATAGGGACAGCTAACAATGAGCAGTTCTTC	CASSIGTANNEQFF
-	TRBV7-2	14	-	TRBJ2-3	TGTGCCAGCAGCTTAGACGGGGTCACAGATACGCAGTATTTT	CASSLDGVTDTQYF
-	TRBV6-5	14	once	TRBJ2-2	TGTGCCAGCACCTGGGGGATGATGAACGGGGAGCTGTTTTTT	CASTWGMMNGELFF
TRBD1	TRBV7-6	19	-	TRBJ1-4	TGTGCCAGCAGCTTAAGAGCCCGGGACAGTCACAACCTTAATGAAAAACTGTTTTTT	CASSLRARDSHNLNEKLFF
-	TRBV9	13	-	TRBJ2-5	TGTGCCAGCAGCGTAGGCCAGCAAGAGACCCAGTACTTC	CASSVGQQETQYF
-	TRBV28	14	-	TRBJ2-7	TGTGCCAGCAGTTACAGGGGACTCCTCTACGAGCAGTACTTC	CASSYRGLLYEQYF
TRBD1	TRBV25-1	13	-	TRBJ1-4	TGTGCCAGCAGTGATACCTTTTACAGGGGCCAGTTTTTT	CASSDTFYRGQFF
-	TRBV7-3	14	-	TRBJ2-2	TGTGCCAGCAGCTTAAGTGGTATCCCCGGGGAGCTGTTTTTT	CASSLSGIPGELFF
TRBD1	TRBV9	15	-	TRBJ1-4	TGTGCCAGCAGCTCCAGGGGGGCAACTAATGAAAAACTGTTTTTT	CASSSRGATNEKLFF
-	TRBV6-4	16	-	TRBJ1-6	TGTGCCAGCAGTGCCCGCGCGGACGGGAGAAATTCACCCCTCCACTTT	CASSARADGRNSPLHF
-	TRBV7-8	12	few	TRBJ2-7	TGTGCCAGCAGCCAGAGCTCCTACGAGCAGTACTTC	CASSQSSYEQYF
-	TRBV12-3/TRBV12-4	12	-	TRBJ1-3	TGTGCCAGCCGATGGACTGGAAACACCATATATTTT	CASRWTGNTIYF
-	TRBV7-9	13	-	TRBJ2-6	TGTGCCAGCAGCCTACTCCTGGCCAACGTCCTGACTTTC	CASSLLLANVLTF
TRBD1	TRBV30	17	-	TRBJ1-6	TGTGCCTGGAATGTTGGGACGGGACAGGGGTTTCGAGCACCCCTCCACTTT	CAWNVGTGQGFRAPLHF
-	TRBV19	14	-	TRBJ2-7	TGTGCCAGTAGTATAGACGGCAGAACCTACGAGCAGTACTTC	CASSIDGRTYEQYF
-	TRBV7-3	17	-	TRBJ2-5	TGTGCCAGCAGCTTAGATCCGGGGGCAGGCTACCAAGAGACCCAGTACTTC	CASSLDPGAGYQETQYF
-	TRBV19	14	-	TRBJ1-2	TGTGCCAGTAGTATCGGAGGACCTAGCTATGGCTACACCTTC	CASSIGGPSYGYTF
-	TRBV3-1/TRBV3-2	16	-	TRBJ2-1	TGTGCCAGCAGCCAATTTCGTGGCAGGGTATGGCCTGAGCAGTTCTTC	CASSQFRGRVWPEQFF
TRBD2	TRBV7-9	14	-	TRBJ2-5	TGTGCCAGCAGCTGGCTGGCGGGGGGCGACACCCAGTACTTC	CASSWLAGGDTQYF
-	TRBV10-3	17	-	TRBJ1-6	TGTGCCATCAGTGATATCTCGGGTATCGTCGATAATTCACCCCTCCACTTT	CAISDISGIVDNSPLHF
-	TRBV6-5	16	-	TRBJ1-6	TGTGCCAGCAGTTACTCAGCAGGGGTAGCTAATTCACCCCTCCACTTT	CASSYSAGVANSPLHF
-	TRBV7-2	13	-	TRBJ2-5	TGTGCCAGCGGCGGCAGGGCGGGAGAGACCCAGTACTTC	CASGGRAGETQYF
-	TRBV11-3	17	-	TRBJ2-2	TGTGCCAGCAGCCCGACCAGCTGGGGACACAACACCGGGGAGCTGTTTTTT	CASSPTSWGHNTGELFF
-	TRBV19	14	-	TRBJ2-5	TGTGCCAGTAGTTACAGCGGGCCCCTTGGGACCCAGTACTTC	CASSYSGPLGTQYF
-	TRBV3-1/TRBV3-2	13	-	TRBJ1-2	TGTGCCAGCAGCCAAGTGGGGGGATGGGGCTACACCTTC	CASSQVGGWGYTF
-	TRBV6-5	15	-	TRBJ2-2	TGTGCCAGCACCACGGGGAGGAGAAACACCGGGGAGCTGTTTTTT	CASTTGRRNTGELFF
TRBD2	TRBV18	14	-	TRBJ2-5	TGTGCCAGCTCACCAGTGAGCGGGGTAGAGACCCAGTACTTC	CASSPVSGVETQYF
TRBD1	TRBV19	14	-	TRBJ1-4	TGTGCCAGTAGTCTCCGACAGGGAGGTGAAAAACTGTTTTTT	CASSLRQGGEKLFF
TRBD1	TRBV10-1	16	-	TRBJ1-1	TGCGCCAGCAGTGAGTTCGACAGGGGTAAGGTGGCTGAAGCTTTCTTT	CASSEFDRGKVAEAFF
-	TRBV4-1	15	-	TRBJ1-1	TGCGCCAGCAGCCTACAGGGCTTAGGGAACACTGAAGCTTTCTTT	CASSLQGLGNTEAFF
TRBD2	TRBV5-1	16	-	TRBJ2-1	TGCGCCAGCAGCCCGACCCTAGCGGGGGGATACAATGAGCAGTTCTTC	CASSPTLAGGYNEQFF
-	TRBV27	18	-	TRBJ2-7	TGTGCCAGCAGTTCTGCCAACCCCTCTAGCGCCTCCCCCTACGAGCAGTACTTC	CASSSANPSSASPYEQYF
TRBD1	TRBV5-5	16	-	TRBJ1-4	TGTGCCAGCAGCTATCCGGGGACAGCAACTAATGAAAAACTGTTTTTT	CASSYPGTATNEKLFF
TRBD1	TRBV7-2	16	-	TRBJ2-2	TGTGCCAGCAGCAGACCCGGGAACAGGGGCACCGGGGAGCTGTTTTTT	CASSRPGNRGTGELFF
-	TRBV11-1	16	-	TRBJ2-1	TGTGCCAGCAGCCCCCCCCAGGCGGGGTCCTACAATGAGCAGTTCTTC	CASSPPQAGSYNEQFF
-	TRBV4-1	17	-	TRBJ2-5	TGCGCCAGCAGCAAGCCCGGGACGGGCGCTTTGTTGGAGACCCAGTACTTC	CASSKPGTGALLETQYF